This entry lists 24 T cell receptor beta chains sequenced from one sample in a study of identical twins. One entry per CDR3 protein results from TCRdb running MiXCR on the 5' RACE reads. Seen here are approximately 700,000 distinct CDR3 sequences, 15% to 20% observed once, and the top ten hold roughly 13%. This sample also appeared in a second study, on T cells expressing NK-cell markers.

Specimen: PBMCs. The receptors were sampled from a woman between 18 and 29 years old in good health.

The chain combines TRBV19 with TRBJ2-1, with a possible D match to TRBD2 (6 bases). Germline V lookup: CDR1 LNHDA, CDR2 SQIVND (reference sequence). There are 16 residues in the CDR3. V dropped 9 bases and J dropped 6 bases, with 24 bases sitting between them. The CDR3 DNA reads TGTGCCAGCCGCAGTCGAGCAGGGAGGAGGGTCAATGAGCAGTTCTTC. It codes for CASRSRAGRRVNEQFF.

The V gene is TRBV6-6, the J gene TRBJ1-2; D call uncertain. The CDR3 is 13 amino acids. The V and J ends lost 9 bases and 4 bases respectively, with 15 bases between them. Germline CDR1 reads MNHNY; CDR2 reads SVGAGI (reference sequence). This CDR3 reads CASLSWAVYGYTF. In nucleotides, the CDR3 is TGTGCCAGTCTGTCGTGGGCAGTCTATGGCTACACCTTC.

This clonotype showed up just a few times. This chain connects TRBV2 to TRBJ2-1, with D maybe TRBD2 (5 bases). Germline CDR1 reads SNHLY; CDR2 reads FYNNEI. The germline V and J ends were trimmed by 2 bases and 2 bases, with 10 bases remaining between them. The CDR3 is 15 amino acids. The CDR3 loop is CASSEQRSAYNEQFF. The CDR3, as DNA: TGTGCCAGCAGTGAACAGCGGAGTGCCTACAATGAGCAGTTCTTC. The variable domain in full, completed from reference TRBV2 and TRBJ2-1, reads EPEVTQTPSHQVTQMGQEVILRCVPISNHLYFYWYRQILGQKVEFLVSFYNNEISEKSEIFDDQFSVERPDGSNFTLKIRSTKLEDSAMYFCASSEQRSAYNEQFFGPGTRLTVL.

This clonotype was counted only a few times. This chain connects TRBV27 to TRBJ2-3, with D possibly matching TRBD2 (5 bases). Germline V gene sequence: CDR1 MNHEY, CDR2 SMNVEV (reference sequence). This CDR3 is built from 15 residues. V lost 7 bases and J lost 10, with 24 bases in between. CDR3 in DNA: TGTGCCAGCACTCCCACGTGGCTCTCTAGCAAGGCGCAGTATTTT. This codes for CASTPTWLSSKAQYF.

The chain combines TRBV10-2 with TRBJ2-1; TRBD2 agrees at 9 bases. Germline-derived CDR1 and CDR2 are WSHSY and SAAADI. The V segment lost 2 bases and the J segment 5 bases; nucleotides outside the gene matches: 4. The CDR3 sequence is 15 residues long. In nucleotides, the CDR3 is TGCGCCAGCAGTGAGAGGTTAGCGGGAGACAATGAGCAGTTCTTC. It yields the protein CASSERLAGDNEQFF.

This clonotype was observed a single time. The chain recombines TRBV30 with TRBJ2-7; no definite D call. The V and J ends lost 2 bases and 2 bases respectively, with 16 bases between them. The germline V gene encodes CDR1 GTSNPN and CDR2 SVGIG (reference sequence). CDR3 length: 15 residues. The CDR3 sequence is CAWSPETAKPYEQYF. CDR3 DNA sequence: TGTGCCTGGAGTCCAGAAACAGCAAAACCCTACGAGCAGTACTTC. The entire variable domain, with the rest obtained from reference TRBV30 and TRBJ2-7, is as follows: SQTIHQWPATLVQPVGSPLSLECTVEGTSNPNLYWYRQAAGRGLQLLFYSVGIGQISSEVPQNLSASRPQDRQFILSSKKLLLSDSGFYLCAWSPETAKPYEQYFGPGTRLTVT.

This clonotype was detected a few times. The chain recombines TRBV12-3 or TRBV12-4 with TRBJ1-1, with a weak D call TRBD1 (6 bases). Trimming shortened V by 8 bases and J by 1 base, and 11 bases separated the two germline ends. There are 13 residues in the CDR3. The CDR3 sequence: CASLTGRNTEAFF. As DNA, the CDR3 is TGTGCCAGCCTAACAGGGAGGAACACTGAAGCTTTCTTT.

This clonotype was picked up a small number of times. J is TRBJ2-2 and V is TRBV7-3; D gene uncertain. CDR3 length: 13 residues. Deletions cut 1 base from V and 7 bases from J, with 7 bases between. Per germline, CDR1 SGHTA and CDR2 FQGTGA. Here the CDR3 DNA reads TGTGCCAGCAGCTTAAGAAATGACGGGGAGCTGTTTTTT. This gives the protein CASSLRNDGELFF.

V is TRBV7-8 and J is TRBJ2-7, with 7 nucleotides matching TRBD2. The CDR3 has 14 amino acids. V lost 5 bases and J lost 6; bases outside the gene matches: 10. Looked up from germline, CDR1 is SGHVS and CDR2 is FQNEAQ. DNA of the CDR3: TGTGCCAGCAGCCGAGTAGTAGGGGAGGGCGAGCAGTACTTC. Translated, it gives CASSRVVGEGEQYF.

This sequence joins TRBV4-1 and TRBJ2-7; D remains unclear. V lost 0 bases and J lost 6, with 12 bases in between. Germline V gives CDR1 MGHRA, CDR2 YSYEKL. This CDR3 has 14 amino acids. CDR3 residues: CASSQEWSLPEQYF. The CDR3 nucleotides read TGCGCCAGCAGCCAAGAATGGTCATTGCCCGAGCAGTACTTC.

This clonotype was seen ten or more times. One end of the junction varies from germline; a read error may be responsible. This rearrangement joins TRBV5-1 to TRBJ1-1, with 9 bases fitting TRBD1. Per germline, CDR1 SGHRS and CDR2 YFSETQ. The CDR3 runs 14 residues. The CDR3 protein is CASSLGQGATEAFF. DNA for the CDR3: TGTGCCAGCAGTTTGGGACAGGGTGCCACTGAAGCTTTCTTT.

There are a few counts of this clonotype. The chain carries TRBV5-1 and TRBJ2-3; 7 nucleotides line up with TRBD2. Germline V lookup: CDR1 SGHRS, CDR2 YFSETQ. This CDR3 comprises 16 residues. The V and J ends lost 0 bases and 4 bases, in that order; junction bases with no gene match: 8. Here the CDR3 reads CASSLGASGRADTQYF. As DNA, the CDR3 is TGCGCCAGCAGCTTGGGGGCTAGCGGCAGGGCAGATACGCAGTATTTT.

This rearrangement joins TRBV30 to TRBJ2-7; D not resolved. Trimming shortened V by 8 bases and J by 4 bases, and 12 bases separated the two germline ends. CDR1 is GTSNPN and CDR2 is SVGIG in the germline V gene (reference sequence). CDR3 length: 11 amino acids. The CDR3 is CALFYRYEQYF. The CDR3 coding sequence is TGTGCCCTCTTCTACCGGTACGAGCAGTACTTC.

The CDR3 reads CASSSEAYNEQFF. CDR3 coding DNA: TGTGCCAGCAGCTCGGAGGCGTACAATGAGCAGTTCTTC. This chain joins TRBV7-6 and TRBJ2-1, with D perhaps matching TRBD2 (5 bases). Trimming pared 4 bases from V and 4 bases from J, leaving 8 bases between. Germline V lookup: CDR1 SGHVS, CDR2 FNYEAQ. The CDR3 has 13 residues.

The chain recombines TRBV25-1 with TRBJ2-7; 9 bases fit TRBD1. V lost 7 bases, J lost 5 bases, and 6 bases stayed unmatched. This CDR3 has 13 amino acids. Germline V gene sequence: CDR1 MGHDK, CDR2 SYGVNS. The CDR3 reads CASTRTGAHEQYF. The CDR3 DNA follows: TGTGCCAGCACTCGGACAGGGGCCCACGAGCAGTACTTC.

This clonotype occurred a few times. The chain joins TRBV7-9 to TRBJ2-2; D is uncertain. Germline loops: CDR1 SEHNR, CDR2 FQNEAQ (reference sequence). The CDR3 totals 17 residues. Trimming cost V 2 bases and J 1 base, with 14 bases left between them. The CDR3 sequence: CASSLLLDIKNTGELFF. The CDR3 DNA is TGTGCCAGCAGCTTACTCCTTGACATCAAGAACACCGGGGAGCTGTTTTTT.

The chain joins TRBV29-1 to TRBJ2-1; TRBD2 aligns across 7 bases. Germline lookup yields CDR1 SQVTM and CDR2 ANQGSEA. With 2 bases clipped from V and 5 bases from J, the junction kept 9 bases outside the gene matches. The CDR3 totals 15 residues. CDR3 amino acids: CSVESRLRGDNEQFF. CDR3 nucleotides: TGCAGCGTTGAATCTCGACTTCGGGGGGACAATGAGCAGTTCTTC.

V is TRBV9 and J is TRBJ1-2; D not resolved. CDR1 SGDLS and CDR2 YYNGEE come from the germline V gene. CDR3 size: 14 residues. V was pared by 0 bases and J by 8 bases, with 14 bases between. The CDR3 loop is CASSVEPGVRGYTF. CDR3 nucleotide sequence: TGTGCCAGCAGCGTAGAACCCGGGGTGCGCGGCTACACCTTC.

A few counts support this clonotype. The CDR3 sequence: CASSLVAGGLADTQYF. The CDR3 DNA is TGTGCCAGCAGCTTGGTTGCGGGGGGCCTCGCAGATACGCAGTATTTT. This chain connects TRBV11-2 to TRBJ2-3, with 8 bases matching TRBD2. With 3 bases clipped from V and 4 bases from J, the junction kept 9 bases outside the gene matches. Germline V CDR1 and CDR2: SGHAT, FQNNGV. The CDR3 is 16 amino acids. Based on the CDR3 plus reference TRBV11-2 and TRBJ2-3, the full variable domain is EAGVAQSPRYKIIEKRQSVAFWCNPISGHATLYWYQQILGQGPKLLIQFQNNGVVDDSQLPKDRFSAERLKGVDSTLKIQPAKLEDSAVYLCASSLVAGGLADTQYFGPGTRLTVL.

This clonotype was seen at least ten times. V gene TRBV12-3 or TRBV12-4 combines with J gene TRBJ2-3, with D possibly TRBD2 on 5 matching bases. The CDR3 loop spans 13 amino acids. V was clipped by 7 bases and J by 2 bases, with 10 bases between them. As DNA, the CDR3 is TGTGCCAGCAACAGCGGTCTCACAGATACGCAGTATTTT. Its translation: CASNSGLTDTQYF.

The chain recombines TRBV20-1 with TRBJ2-1; D is possibly TRBD1 (5 bases). Germline loops: CDR1 DFQATT, CDR2 SNEGSKA (reference sequence). This CDR3 region has 13 residues. Trimming pared 5 bases from V and 8 bases from J, leaving 16 bases between. In nucleotides, the CDR3 is TGCAGTGCTTTCAGACAGTCTACTGATGAGCAGTTCTTC. It codes for CSAFRQSTDEQFF.

The table lists this clonotype with a few counts. This sequence joins TRBV12-3 or TRBV12-4 and TRBJ1-2; possible D gene TRBD1, 5 bases. V lost 7 bases, J lost 8 bases, and 17 bases lay in between. The CDR3 consists of 13 residues. The CDR3 bases are TGTGCCAGCACCCTCGGGGGTCGTGTGGGCTACACCTTC. It codes for CASTLGGRVGYTF.

The rearrangement links TRBV6-2 or TRBV6-3 to TRBJ1-1, with D possibly being TRBD1 (5 bases). V lost 4 bases and J 5 bases, leaving 11 bases between the germline ends. The CDR3 is made up of 13 amino acids. Germline lookup yields CDR1 MNHEY and CDR2 SVGEGT. Here the CDR3 DNA reads TGTGCCAGCAGTTTCTGGGGGACGACTGAAGCTTTCTTT. Translated, it gives CASSFWGTTEAFF.

This chain links TRBV3-1 with TRBJ1-6; 10 nucleotides line up with TRBD1. From germline, CDR1 is LGHDT and CDR2 YNNKEL (reference sequence). V was pared by 2 bases and J by 7 bases, with 5 bases of the junction left unmatched. This CDR3 spans 16 amino acids. As DNA, the CDR3 is TGTGCCAGCAGCCAACTCCGGACAGGGGGGAATTCACCCCTCCACTTT. It encodes CASSQLRTGGNSPLHF. The full variable domain, with the rest looked up from reference TRBV3-1 and TRBJ1-6, is DTAVSQTPKYLVTQMGNDKSIKCEQNLGHDTMYWYKQDSKKFLKIMFSYNNKELIINETVPNRFSPKSPDKAHLNLHINSLELGDSAVYFCASSQLRTGGNSPLHFGNGTRLTVT.